This T cell receptor (beta chain) appears in the sequencing data of a study of T cell responses to AZD1222 COVID-19 vaccine. General study points: Unmutated variant regions are reportedly targeted by nearly half of spike-specific TCRs. Repertoires in all cases were sampled only once the peak T cell response had passed.

Repertoires were generated with immunoSEQ multiplex PCR, while TCRdb's copy carries only in-frame clones and drops some. The sample holds tens of thousands of clones, about 91% seen once. Germline trimming cut 5 bases from V and 4 bases from J; bases unmatched to any gene: 8. Germline CDR1 reads LGHNA; CDR2 reads YNFKEQ. This CDR3 is 15 amino acids long. Regarding this clone: Its specificity is unknown.

The source was peripheral blood, collected on day 0 of AZD1222 vaccination. This TCR derives from an adult in good health. The chain has TRBV4-2 and TRBJ1-2; 9 nucleotides agree with TRBD1. The CDR3 spells CASSSEQGAGYGYTF. In DNA, the CDR3 is TGTGCCAGCAGCAGTGAACAGGGGGCGGGCTATGGCTACACCTTC.